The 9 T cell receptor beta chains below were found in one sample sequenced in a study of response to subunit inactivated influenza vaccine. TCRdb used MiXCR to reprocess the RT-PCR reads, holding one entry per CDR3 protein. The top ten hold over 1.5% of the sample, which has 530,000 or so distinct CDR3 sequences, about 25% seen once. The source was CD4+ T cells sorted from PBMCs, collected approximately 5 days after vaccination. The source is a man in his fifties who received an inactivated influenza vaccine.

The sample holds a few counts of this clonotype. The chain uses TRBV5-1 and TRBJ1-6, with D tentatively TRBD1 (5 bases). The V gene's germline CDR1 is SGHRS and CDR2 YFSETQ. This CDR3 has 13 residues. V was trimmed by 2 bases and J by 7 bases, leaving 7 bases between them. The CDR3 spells CASSFGANSPLHF. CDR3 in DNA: TGCGCCAGCAGCTTCGGGGCCAATTCACCCCTCCACTTT. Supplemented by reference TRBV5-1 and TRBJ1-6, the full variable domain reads KAGVTQTPRYLIKTRGQQVTLSCSPISGHRSVSWYQQTPGQGLQFLFEYFSETQRNKGNFPGRFSGRQFSNSRSEMNVSTLELGDSALYLCASSFGANSPLHFGNGTRLTVT.

DNA of the CDR3: TGTGCCAGCAGTTTTTTCGGGAGCACAGATACGCAGTATTTT. Its translation is CASSFFGSTDTQYF. The genes are TRBV12-3 or TRBV12-4 and TRBJ2-3; D remains ambiguous. Deletions cut 3 bases from V and 0 bases from J, with 7 bases between. This CDR3 is 14 amino acids long.

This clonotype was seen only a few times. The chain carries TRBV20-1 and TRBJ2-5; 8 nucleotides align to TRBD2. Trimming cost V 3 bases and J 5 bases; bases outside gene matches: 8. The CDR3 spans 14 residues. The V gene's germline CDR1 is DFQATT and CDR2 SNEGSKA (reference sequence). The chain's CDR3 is CSASGRGGRETQYF. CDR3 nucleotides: TGCAGTGCTAGCGGTCGGGGGGGCCGGGAGACCCAGTACTTC.

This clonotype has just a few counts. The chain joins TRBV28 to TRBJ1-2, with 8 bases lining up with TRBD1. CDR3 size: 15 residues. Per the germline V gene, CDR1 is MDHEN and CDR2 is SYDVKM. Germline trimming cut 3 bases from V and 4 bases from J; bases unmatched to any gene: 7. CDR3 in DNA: TGTGCCAGCAGTTTCACAGGGGGAGGGGTCTATGGCTACACCTTC. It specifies CASSFTGGGVYGYTF.

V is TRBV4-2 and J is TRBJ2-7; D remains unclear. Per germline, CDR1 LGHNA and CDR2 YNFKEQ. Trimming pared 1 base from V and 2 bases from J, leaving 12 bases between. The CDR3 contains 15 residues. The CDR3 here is CASSQAASQPYEQYF. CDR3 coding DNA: TGTGCCAGCAGCCAAGCAGCCTCCCAGCCCTACGAGCAGTACTTC.

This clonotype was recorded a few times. CDR3 DNA: TGCAGTGCTAGCCTGGCTAGCCCAGATACGCAGTATTTT. This codes for CSASLASPDTQYF. The chain uses TRBV20-1 and TRBJ2-3; tentative D call: TRBD2 (5 bases). Germline loops: CDR1 DFQATT, CDR2 SNEGSKA (reference sequence). The V gene lost 3 bases and the J gene lost 4 bases, with 11 bases spanning the gap. The CDR3 loop spans 13 amino acids.

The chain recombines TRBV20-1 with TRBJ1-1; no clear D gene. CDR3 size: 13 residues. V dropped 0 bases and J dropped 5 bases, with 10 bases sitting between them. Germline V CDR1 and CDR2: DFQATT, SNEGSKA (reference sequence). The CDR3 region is CSAREGQYTEAFF. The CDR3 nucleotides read TGCAGTGCTAGAGAAGGTCAATATACTGAAGCTTTCTTT.

The CDR3: CASSQQGVTEAFF. The CDR3 nucleotides are TGCGCCAGCAGCCAACAGGGTGTGACTGAAGCTTTCTTT. The V gene is TRBV5-1, the J gene TRBJ1-1; tentative D call: TRBD1 (6 bases). CDR1 SGHRS and CDR2 YFSETQ come from the germline V gene. Trimming left V 4 bases short and J 5 bases short, with 12 bases between. This CDR3 comprises 13 residues.

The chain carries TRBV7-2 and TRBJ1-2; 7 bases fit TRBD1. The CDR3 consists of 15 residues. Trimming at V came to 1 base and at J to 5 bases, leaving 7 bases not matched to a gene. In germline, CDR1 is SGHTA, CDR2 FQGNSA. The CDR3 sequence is CASSLVTGNNYGYTF. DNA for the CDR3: TGTGCCAGCAGCTTAGTGACAGGGAATAATTATGGCTACACCTTC.